This T cell receptor beta chain was recovered during a study of technical replicates of blood from a few donors. Profiled with immunoSEQ multiplex PCR; TCRdb holds only in-frame clones, not every one. The table lists more than 60,000 clones, approximately 95% of them singletons. The CDR3 sequence is 15 residues long. Trimming cost V 2 bases and J 5 bases; bases outside gene matches: 7. Germline lookup yields CDR1 LGHNA and CDR2 YNFKEQ. The TCR sequence derives from a human donor in good health. The J gene is TRBJ2-5, the V gene TRBV4-2; 8 bases match TRBD2. Sequenced: T cells isolated from PBMCs. The CDR3 DNA sequence: TGTGCCAGCAGCCAACCCCGGGAGGGCCGGGAGACCCAGTACTTC. Amino acid sequence: CASSQPREGRETQYF.